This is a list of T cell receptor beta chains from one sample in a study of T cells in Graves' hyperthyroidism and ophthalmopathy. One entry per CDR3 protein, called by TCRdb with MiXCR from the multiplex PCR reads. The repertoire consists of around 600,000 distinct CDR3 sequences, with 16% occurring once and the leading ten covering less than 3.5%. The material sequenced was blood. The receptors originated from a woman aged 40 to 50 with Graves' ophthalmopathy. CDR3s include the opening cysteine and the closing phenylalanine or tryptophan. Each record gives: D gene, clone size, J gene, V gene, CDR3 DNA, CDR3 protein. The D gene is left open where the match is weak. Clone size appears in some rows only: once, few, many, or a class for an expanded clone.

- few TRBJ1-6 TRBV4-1 TGCGCCAGCAGCCAAGTGGTTAGGGGATTTGCCTATAATTCACCCCTCCACTTT CASSQVVRGFAYNSPLHF
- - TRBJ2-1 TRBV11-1 TGTGCCAGCAGCCCGGAGGGGAGTCGGATGAGCTCCTACAATGAGCAGTTCTTC CASSPEGSRMSSYNEQFF
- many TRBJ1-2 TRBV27 TGTGCCAGCAGTTCCTCCCCCGAGGCATATGGCTACACCTTC CASSSSPEAYGYTF
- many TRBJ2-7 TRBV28 TGTGCCAGCAGTCCCCCCTTCGAGCAGTACTTC CASSPPFEQYF
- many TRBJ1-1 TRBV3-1 TGTGCCAGCAGCCAAGAACCGGTCGAGAACACTGAAGCTTTCTTT CASSQEPVENTEAFF
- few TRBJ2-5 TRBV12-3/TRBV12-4 TGTGCCAGCAGCGTTGCTGGGCCCGAGGAGACCCAGTACTTC CASSVAGPEETQYF
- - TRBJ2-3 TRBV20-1 TGCAGTGCTACCTCCCCCACAGATACGCAGTATTTT CSATSPTDTQYF
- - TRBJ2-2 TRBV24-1 TGTGCCACCAGTGGAACCTTGGGACCCAAGAACACCGGGGAGCTGTTTTTT CATSGTLGPKNTGELFF
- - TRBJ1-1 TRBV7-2 TGTGCCAGCATAACGGGACAATGGAACACTGAAGCTTTCTTT CASITGQWNTEAFF
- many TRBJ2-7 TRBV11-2 TGTGCCAGCAGTCAACAACGAAGGGAGCAGTACTTC CASSQQRREQYF
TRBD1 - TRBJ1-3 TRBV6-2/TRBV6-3 TGTGCCAGCAGTTACGGACAGGAGACCACCATATATTTT CASSYGQETTIYF
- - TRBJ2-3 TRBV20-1 TGCAGTGCTACCCAATCGGATACGCAGTATTTT CSATQSDTQYF
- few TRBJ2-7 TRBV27 TGTGCCAGCAGTTTGATGGGGGCCTCTACCTACGAGCAGTACTTC CASSLMGASTYEQYF
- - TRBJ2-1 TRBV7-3 TGTGCCAGCAGCTTAACGAACACCTACAATGAGCAGTTCTTC CASSLTNTYNEQFF
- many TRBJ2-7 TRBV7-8 TGTGCCAGCAGCTTAGCCGACAGGCACCCCTACGAGCAGTACTTC CASSLADRHPYEQYF
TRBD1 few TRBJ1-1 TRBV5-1 TGCGCCAGCAGCGGAACAGGGGGCCCGTTAACTGAAGCTTTCTTT CASSGTGGPLTEAFF
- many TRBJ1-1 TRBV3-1 TGTGCCAGCAGCCAAGTTTCAGGGAACACTGAAGCTTTCTTT CASSQVSGNTEAFF
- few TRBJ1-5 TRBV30 TGTGCCTGGAGTGTGACGGACAATCAGCCCCAGCATTTT CAWSVTDNQPQHF
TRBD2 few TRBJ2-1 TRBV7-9 TGTGCCAGCAGCTTAGTAGGGACTAGCGGGAGTAATGAGCAGTTCTTC CASSLVGTSGSNEQFF
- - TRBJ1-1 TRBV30 TGTGCCTCAACCTACGGGACGATCACTGAAGCTTTCTTT CASTYGTITEAFF
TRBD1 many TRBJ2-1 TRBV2 TGTGCCAGCAGTGAGGGGACAGGGCGGTTGGAGCGGGTTAGCTCCTACAATGAGCAGTTCTTC CASSEGTGRLERVSSYNEQFF
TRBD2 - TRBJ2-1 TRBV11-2 TGTGCCAGCAGCTTTAGCGGGAGAATCTACAATGAGCAGTTCTTC CASSFSGRIYNEQFF